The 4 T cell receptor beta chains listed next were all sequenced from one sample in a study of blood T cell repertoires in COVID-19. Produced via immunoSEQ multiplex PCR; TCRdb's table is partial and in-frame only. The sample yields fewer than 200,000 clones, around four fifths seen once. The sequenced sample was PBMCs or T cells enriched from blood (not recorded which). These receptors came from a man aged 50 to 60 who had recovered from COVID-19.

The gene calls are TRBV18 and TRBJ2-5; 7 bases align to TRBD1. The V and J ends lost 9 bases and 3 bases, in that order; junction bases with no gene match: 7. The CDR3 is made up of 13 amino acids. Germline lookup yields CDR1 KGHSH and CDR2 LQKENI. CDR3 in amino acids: CASTGAIKETQYF. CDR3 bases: TGTGCCAGTACAGGGGCTATTAAAGAGACCCAGTACTTC.

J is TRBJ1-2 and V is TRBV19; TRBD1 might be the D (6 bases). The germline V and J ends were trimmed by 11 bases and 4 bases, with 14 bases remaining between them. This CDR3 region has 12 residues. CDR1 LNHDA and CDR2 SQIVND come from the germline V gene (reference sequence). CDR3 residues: CASNRVGYGYTF. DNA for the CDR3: TGTGCCTCGAACAGGGTAGGCTATGGCTACACCTTC.

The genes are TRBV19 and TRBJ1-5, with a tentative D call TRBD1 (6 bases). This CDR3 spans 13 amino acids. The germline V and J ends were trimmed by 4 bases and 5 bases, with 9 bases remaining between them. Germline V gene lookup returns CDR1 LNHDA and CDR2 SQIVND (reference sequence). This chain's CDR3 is CASSTQGYQPQHF. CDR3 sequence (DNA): TGTGCCAGTAGTACCCAGGGGTATCAGCCCCAGCATTTT.

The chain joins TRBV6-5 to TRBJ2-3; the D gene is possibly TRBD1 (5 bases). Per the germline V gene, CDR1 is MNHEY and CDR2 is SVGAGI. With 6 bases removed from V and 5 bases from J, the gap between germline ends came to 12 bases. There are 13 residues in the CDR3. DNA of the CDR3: TGTGCCAGCAGCACCCCTCAGGGAGATACGCAGTATTTT. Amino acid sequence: CASSTPQGDTQYF.